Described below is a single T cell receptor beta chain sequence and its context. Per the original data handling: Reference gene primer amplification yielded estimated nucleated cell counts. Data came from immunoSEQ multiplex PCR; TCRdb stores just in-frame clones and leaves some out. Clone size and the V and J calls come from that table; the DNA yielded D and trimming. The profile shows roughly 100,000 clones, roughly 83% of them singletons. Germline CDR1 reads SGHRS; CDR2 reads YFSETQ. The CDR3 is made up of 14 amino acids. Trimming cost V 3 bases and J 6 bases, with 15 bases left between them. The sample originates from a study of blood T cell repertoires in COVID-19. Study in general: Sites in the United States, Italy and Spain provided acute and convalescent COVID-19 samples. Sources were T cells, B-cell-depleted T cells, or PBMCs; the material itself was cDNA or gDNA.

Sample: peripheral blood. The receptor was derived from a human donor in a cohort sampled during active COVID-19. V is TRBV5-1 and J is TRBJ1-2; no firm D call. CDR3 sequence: CASSSSVLPDGYTF. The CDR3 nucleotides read TGCGCCAGCAGCTCCTCGGTCCTGCCGGATGGCTACACCTTC.